The source of this T cell receptor (beta chain) is a study of blood T cell repertoires in COVID-19. Clones were sequenced by immunoSEQ multiplex PCR, and TCRdb holds only the in-frame ones, with some missing. This sample yields 130,000 to 150,000 clones, of which 84% are seen a single time; less than 7% belongs to the top ten. The sample comprised PBMCs or T cells enriched from blood (not recorded which). The TCR sequence derives from a man aged 40-49 years with acute COVID-19.

CDR3 residues: CASRRTSGGAHEQFF. DNA for the CDR3: TGCGCCAGCAGGCGCACTAGCGGGGGGGCCCATGAGCAGTTCTTC. This chain uses TRBV5-1 with TRBJ2-1; TRBD2 aligns across 13 bases. With 5 bases clipped from V and 8 bases from J, the junction kept 7 bases outside the gene matches. The germline gives CDR1 SGHRS, CDR2 YFSETQ. The CDR3 extends over 15 amino acids.